This is a list of T cell receptor beta chains from one sample in a study of spatial heterogeneity in lung cancer. TCRdb fed the 5' RACE reads into MiXCR, producing one record per CDR3 protein. The sample consists of roughly 2,900 distinct CDR3 sequences, about 10% of them appearing once. This sample comprised lung tumor tissue, obtained at surgery. These receptors originate from a female donor with early-stage non-small cell lung cancer. Each CDR3 is given with its conserved first and last residue. The D gene is left open where the match is weak. Size values are once, few and many counts, or a class for expanded clones, and some rows have none.

V,D,size,J,DNA,CDR3
TRBV5-5,-,medium-sized,TRBJ1-2,TGTGCCAGCAGCTTGGTTGGGGTCTATGGCTACACCTTC,CASSLVGVYGYTF
TRBV7-8,TRBD1,many,TRBJ1-2,TGTGCCAGCAGCCCTTCAGCGGTACAGGGGGCAAGTAACTATGGCTACACCTTC,CASSPSAVQGASNYGYTF
TRBV6-5,TRBD2,medium-sized,TRBJ2-5,TGTGCCAGCAGACTTCTAGCGGCAGAGACCCAGTACTTC,CASRLLAAETQYF
TRBV10-3,-,medium-sized,TRBJ1-1,TGTGCCACCACCACGGACACTGAAGCTTTCTTT,CATTTDTEAFF
TRBV2,-,-,TRBJ2-7,TGTGCCAGCAGGGACGCAGTCTCCTACGAGCAGTACTTC,CASRDAVSYEQYF
TRBV6-1,-,few,TRBJ2-1,TGTGCCAGCAGTGAAGCGGGCAGGGATTTCTTC,CASSEAGRDFF
TRBV6-2/TRBV6-3,-,medium-sized,TRBJ2-6,TGTGCCAGCAGCCCACCCGGCATCTCCTCTGGGGCCAACGTCCTGACTTTC,CASSPPGISSGANVLTF
TRBV20-1,-,-,TRBJ1-1,TGCAGTGCTAGATCGGGCTGGTTGGACACTGAAGCTTTCTTT,CSARSGWLDTEAFF
TRBV7-6,-,-,TRBJ2-1,TGTGCCAGCAGCTTGATAAGCCACAATGAGCAGTTCTTC,CASSLISHNEQFF
TRBV5-1,TRBD2,-,TRBJ2-6,TGCGCCAGCAGCCCCGGACTAGCGGGGGCCATCTCTGGGGCCAACGTCCTGACTTTC,CASSPGLAGAISGANVLTF
TRBV27,-,medium-sized,TRBJ2-5,TGTGCCAGCTCTACACCGGGACACCCAAGCGAGACCCAGTACTTC,CASSTPGHPSETQYF
TRBV28,TRBD1,medium-sized,TRBJ2-7,TGTGCCAGTAGAAGCCCCGGGACAGCCAAGTACGAGCAGTACTTC,CASRSPGTAKYEQYF
TRBV6-1,-,large,TRBJ1-5,TGTGCCAGCAGTGAGAATTCAGGCCGCGGGGGGTTTCAGCCCCAGCATTTT,CASSENSGRGGFQPQHF
TRBV4-1,-,medium-sized,TRBJ2-1,TGCGCCAGCAGCCATCTCACAGGGACACGTAATGGTGAGCAGTTCTTC,CASSHLTGTRNGEQFF
TRBV7-9,-,many,TRBJ2-1,TGTGCCAGCAGCTTAGGGAGCGATGAGCAGTTCTTC,CASSLGSDEQFF
TRBV5-6,-,-,TRBJ1-4,TGTGCCAGCAGCGTTAGGGTATATGGGACTAATGAAAAACTGTTTTTT,CASSVRVYGTNEKLFF
TRBV6-6,TRBD1,medium-sized,TRBJ2-7,TGTGCCAGCAGTTTAAACAGGGGGCGAGAAGAACCCTACGAGCAGTACTTC,CASSLNRGREEPYEQYF
TRBV7-2,TRBD2,medium-sized,TRBJ2-2,TGTGCCAGCAGTTTACGGACTAGCGGGGGGACCGGGGAGCTGTTTTTT,CASSLRTSGGTGELFF
TRBV9,-,large,TRBJ2-1,TGTGCCAGCAGCGCTGGGGGGACCAATGAGCAGTTCTTC,CASSAGGTNEQFF
TRBV7-6,-,medium-sized,TRBJ2-7,TGTGCCAGCAGCTTAGGGGCACCACTCTACGAGCAGTACTTC,CASSLGAPLYEQYF
TRBV20-1,TRBD2,medium-sized,TRBJ2-3,TGCAGTGCTAGAGATTTTCTGGCGGGGGAGATAGATACGCAGTATTTT,CSARDFLAGEIDTQYF
TRBV2,TRBD1,many,TRBJ2-6,TGTGCCAGCAGGCGACAGGGGGCCGTCTCTGGGGCCAACGTCCTGACTTTC,CASRRQGAVSGANVLTF
TRBV5-1,-,medium-sized,TRBJ2-3,TGCGCCAGCAGCTTGCCGGGGGGCCGCACCGCAGATACGCAGTATTTT,CASSLPGGRTADTQYF
TRBV3-1,TRBD2,medium-sized,TRBJ2-5,TGTGCCAGCAGCCAAGGCGGGGGGGCCGGGGAGACCCAGTACTTC,CASSQGGGAGETQYF
TRBV4-1,-,medium-sized,TRBJ2-3,TGCGCCCCGCATTTCTACTCCCCTTATCCCCGCACAGATACGCAGTATTTT,CAPHFYSPYPRTDTQYF
TRBV24-1,-,-,TRBJ2-3,TGTGCCACCCAAGGCCAAACAGGGTCGCAGGATACGCAGTATTTT,CATQGQTGSQDTQYF
TRBV20-1,TRBD1,medium-sized,TRBJ1-1,TGCAGTGCTTCCAACACAGGGGTCACTGAAGCTTTCTTT,CSASNTGVTEAFF